The entry below describes one T cell receptor (beta chain). The antigen remains unidentified. Amplification used two nested PCRs: approximately 16 cycles, then 8 to 10 cycles, on TCRalpha/TCRbeta cDNA. With the 5' RACE reads reprocessed, TCRdb shows one record per CDR3 protein and no DNA. The record lists tens of thousands of distinct CDR3 sequences, of which the ten most abundant hold 5.3%. The data belong to a study of monozygotic twins with inflammatory bowel disease. The germline V gene has CDR1 SGHTA and CDR2 FQGNSA. CDR3 size: 15 residues. Study-wide results and caveats: Repertoires of patients may have been made more variable by differing immunosuppressive treatments.

The TCR was taken from a human donor with ulcerative colitis or Crohn's disease, or a healthy co-twin of an affected twin (not recorded which). The chain combines TRBV7-2 with TRBJ2-1; checking the TCRdb D call of TRBD1 is not possible without DNA. Sequencing was carried out using blood. The CDR3: CASSISGGNPNEQFF.